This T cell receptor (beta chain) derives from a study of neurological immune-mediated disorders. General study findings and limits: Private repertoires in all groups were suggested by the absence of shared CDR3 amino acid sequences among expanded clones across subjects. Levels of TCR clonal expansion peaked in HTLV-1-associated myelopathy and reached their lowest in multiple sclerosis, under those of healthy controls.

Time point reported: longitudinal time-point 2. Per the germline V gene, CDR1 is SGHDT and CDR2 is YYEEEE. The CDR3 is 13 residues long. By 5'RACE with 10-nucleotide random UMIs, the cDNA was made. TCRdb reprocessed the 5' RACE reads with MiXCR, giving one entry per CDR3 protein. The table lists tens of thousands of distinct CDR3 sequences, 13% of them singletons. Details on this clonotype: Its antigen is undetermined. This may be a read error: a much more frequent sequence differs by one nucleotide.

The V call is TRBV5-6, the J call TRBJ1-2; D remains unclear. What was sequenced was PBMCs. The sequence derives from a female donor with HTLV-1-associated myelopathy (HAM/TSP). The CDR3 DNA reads TGTGCCAGCAGCTCATCCAGAAACTATGGCTTCACCTTC. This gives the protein CASSSSRNYGFTF.